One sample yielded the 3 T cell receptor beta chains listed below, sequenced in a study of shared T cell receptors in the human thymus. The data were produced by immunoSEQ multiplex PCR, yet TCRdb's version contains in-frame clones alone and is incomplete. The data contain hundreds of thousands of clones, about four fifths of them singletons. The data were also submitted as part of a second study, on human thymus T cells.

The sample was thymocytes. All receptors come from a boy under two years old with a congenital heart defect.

CDR3 sequence (DNA): TGTGCCAGCAGTGGGACAGGCACCACTGTTGAGCAGTTCTTC. As protein: CASSGTGTTVEQFF. The rearrangement uses TRBV28 and TRBJ2-1, with 8 bases that match TRBD1. CDR3 length equals 14 residues. Germline CDR1 and CDR2: MDHEN and SYDVKM. J was trimmed by 9 bases and V by 5 bases; bases with no gene match: 9.

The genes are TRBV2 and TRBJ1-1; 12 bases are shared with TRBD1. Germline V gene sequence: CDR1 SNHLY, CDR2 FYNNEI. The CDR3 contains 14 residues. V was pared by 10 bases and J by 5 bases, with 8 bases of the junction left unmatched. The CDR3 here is CATTPGQGATEAFF. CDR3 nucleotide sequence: TGTGCCACCACACCGGGACAGGGGGCGACTGAAGCTTTCTTT.

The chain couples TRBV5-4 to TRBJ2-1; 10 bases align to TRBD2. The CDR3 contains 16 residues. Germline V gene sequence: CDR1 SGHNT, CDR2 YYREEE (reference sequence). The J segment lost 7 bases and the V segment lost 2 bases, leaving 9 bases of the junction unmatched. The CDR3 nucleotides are TGTGCCAGCAGCTTCCCACTAGCGGGGAGATCAAATGAGCAGTTCTTC. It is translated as CASSFPLAGRSNEQFF. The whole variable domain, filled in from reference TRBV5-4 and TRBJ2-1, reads ETGVTQSPTHLIKTRGQQVTLRCSSQSGHNTVSWYQQALGQGPQFIFQYYREEENGRGNFPPRFSGLQFPNYSSELNVNALELDDSALYLCASSFPLAGRSNEQFFGPGTRLTVL.